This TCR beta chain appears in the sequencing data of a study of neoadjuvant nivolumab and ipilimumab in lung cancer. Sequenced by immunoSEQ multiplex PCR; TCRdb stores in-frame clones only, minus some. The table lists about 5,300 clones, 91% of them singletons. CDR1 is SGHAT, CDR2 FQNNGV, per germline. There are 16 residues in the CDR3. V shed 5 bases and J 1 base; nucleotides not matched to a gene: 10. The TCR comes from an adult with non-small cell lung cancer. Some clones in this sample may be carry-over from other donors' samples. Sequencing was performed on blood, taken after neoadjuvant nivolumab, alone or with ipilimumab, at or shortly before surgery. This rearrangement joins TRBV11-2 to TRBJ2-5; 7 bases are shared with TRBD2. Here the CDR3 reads CASSRSLLAIQETQYF. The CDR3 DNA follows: TGTGCCAGCAGCCGCTCCTTACTAGCGATCCAAGAGACCCAGTACTTC.